A single sample is the source of the 13 T cell receptor beta chains below, sequenced in a study of blood T cell repertoires in COVID-19. Measured with immunoSEQ multiplex PCR; TCRdb has only the in-frame clones, and not every one. This sample has under 200,000 clones, with around nine tenths found just once. Sequenced sample: peripheral blood. The receptors here all came from a man between 65 and 79 years old with acute or convalescent COVID-19.

This rearrangement joins TRBV19 to TRBJ1-4; tentatively, D is TRBD1 (5 bases). The V end was cut by 4 bases, the J end by 2 bases, with 14 bases between. The CDR3 length is 16 residues. Germline CDR1 is LNHDA and CDR2 is SQIVND (reference sequence). The CDR3 coding sequence is TGTGCCAGTAGTAAAAAAGGGGCCGGCACTAATGAAAAACTGTTTTTT. It yields the protein CASSKKGAGTNEKLFF.

The chain has TRBV27 and TRBJ2-1; 7 bases map to TRBD1. The CDR3 length is 16 residues. V lost 5 bases to trimming and J lost 4 bases; unmatched junction nucleotides: 11. Per the germline V gene, CDR1 is MNHEY and CDR2 is SMNVEV (reference sequence). The CDR3 spells CASSPFRGIAYNEQFF. Written as DNA, the CDR3 is TGTGCCAGCAGTCCGTTCAGGGGGATAGCATACAATGAGCAGTTCTTC.

The chain employs TRBV6-2 or TRBV6-3 and TRBJ1-5; a weak D match, TRBD1 (6 bases). The V and J ends lost 2 bases and 0 bases respectively, with 11 bases between them. Germline assignment: CDR1 MNHEY and CDR2 SVGEGT. There are 16 residues in the CDR3. CDR3: CASSYGGLYSNQPQHF. CDR3 sequence (DNA): TGTGCCAGCAGTTACGGGGGCCTATATAGCAATCAGCCCCAGCATTTT.

The chain is built from TRBV9 and TRBJ2-3; a possible D gene is TRBD1 (5 bases). V gave up 2 bases and J gave up 5 bases, with 6 bases separating them. CDR1 is SGDLS, CDR2 YYNGEE, per germline. CDR3 length equals 12 residues. The CDR3 DNA follows: TGTGCCAGCAGCGTTGGACAAGATACGCAGTATTTT. Amino acids: CASSVGQDTQYF.

This clone was seen a handful of times. The chain employs TRBV12-3 or TRBV12-4 and TRBJ1-6; weak D call: TRBD1 (5 bases). Trimming shortened V by 8 bases and J by 7 bases, and 9 bases separated the two germline ends. CDR3 length equals 12 residues. The DNA for the CDR3 is TGTGCCAGCGGCCAGGGAAATTCACCCCTCCACTTT. It is translated as CASGQGNSPLHF.

The table lists this clone with a few counts. The gene calls are TRBV7-9 and TRBJ2-7, with 11 bases identical to TRBD1. The length of the CDR3 is 16 residues. CDR1 SEHNR and CDR2 FQNEAQ come from the germline V gene (reference sequence). Trimming cost V 5 bases and J 3 bases; bases outside gene matches: 9. CDR3 coding DNA: TGTGCCAGCAGCCCAGAGGTGGACAGGGGGCTCTACGAGCAGTACTTC. This gives the protein CASSPEVDRGLYEQYF.

This clone was observed once. The chain recombines TRBV5-4 with TRBJ1-4; 8 bases are shared with TRBD1. The germline gives CDR1 SGHNT, CDR2 YYREEE (reference sequence). The J segment lost 6 bases and the V segment lost 3 bases, leaving 4 bases of the junction unmatched. The CDR3 loop spans 14 amino acids. In nucleotides, the CDR3 is TGTGCCAGCAGCTCAGGACAGGGTGATGAAAAACTGTTTTTT. It encodes CASSSGQGDEKLFF.

This rearrangement joins TRBV11-2 to TRBJ2-3; TRBD2 matches at 13 bases. Trimming removed 0 bases from V and 5 bases from J; junction bases left unmatched: 8. Germline V gene lookup returns CDR1 SGHAT and CDR2 FQNNGV. This CDR3 is built from 18 residues. The CDR3 DNA reads TGTGCCAGCAGCTTAGATTTCGGACTAGCGGGAGCCGGAGATACGCAGTATTTT. This codes for CASSLDFGLAGAGDTQYF.

The chain uses TRBV3-1 (or the pseudogene TRBV3-2) and TRBJ1-2, with 9 bases that match TRBD1. V lost 5 bases, J lost 2 bases, and 3 bases stayed unmatched. The germline gives CDR1 LGHDT, CDR2 YNNKEL (reference sequence). The CDR3 length is 14 residues. The CDR3 region is CASSVGQGNYGYTF. DNA for the CDR3: TGTGCCAGCAGCGTTGGACAGGGGAACTATGGCTACACCTTC.

On this clone: Because the CDR3's place on the DNA is in doubt, the DNA is left out and the CDR3 is given as listed by TCRdb. The J gene is TRBJ1-1, the V gene TRBV6-5; the D call of TRBD1 is as the table states it, not checked on the DNA. The CDR3 is 16 residues long, ends included. CDR1 and CDR2 (germline): MNHEY, SVGAGI. The CDR3 region is CASSSSPAGTRGKAFF.

The chain employs TRBV4-2 and TRBJ1-2; no definite D call. Germline lookup yields CDR1 LGHNA and CDR2 YNFKEQ. The V end was cut by 0 bases, the J end by 8 bases, with 13 bases between. The CDR3 length is 14 residues. DNA of the CDR3: TGTGCCAGCAGCCAAGACCGATACGGGGTCGGCTACACCTTC. This translates into CASSQDRYGVGYTF.

The chain combines TRBV27 with TRBJ2-1, with a possible D match to TRBD2 (7 bases). V was clipped by 5 bases and J by 2 bases, with 16 bases between them. The CDR3 sequence is 16 residues long. In germline, CDR1 is MNHEY, CDR2 SMNVEV (reference sequence). The CDR3 coding sequence is TGTGCCAGCAGTCGATCCATGGGGGGGCCCTACAATGAGCAGTTCTTC. It encodes CASSRSMGGPYNEQFF.

The rearrangement joins TRBV6-5 to TRBJ1-5, with unresolved D. This CDR3 region has 13 residues. The V gene's germline CDR1 is MNHEY and CDR2 SVGAGI. The V gene lost 8 bases and the J gene lost 5 bases, with 13 bases spanning the gap. CDR3 sequence: CASHESGYQPQHF. The CDR3 DNA is TGTGCCAGCCACGAGTCGGGGTATCAGCCCCAGCATTTT.